The entry below describes one T cell receptor (beta chain). These data are taken from a study of shared clonotypes between healthy human individuals. This was a deep-level run. This table comes from immunoSEQ multiplex PCR, and its TCRdb copy is limited to in-frame clones, with some not included. The sample has about 1,900,000 clones; approximately 94% are singletons. The naive CD8 fraction comprised CD45RO-negative cells positively selected for CCR7 and excluded terminally differentiated effector memory CD45RA+ cells. CDR1 LNHNV and CDR2 YYDKDF come from the germline V gene (reference sequence). V lost 9 bases and J lost 3, with 15 bases in between. There are 13 residues in the CDR3.

This receptor was identified in a man aged 18 to 35 in good health. The chain has TRBV15 and TRBJ2-7; no clear D. The sample comprised naive CD8+ T cells sorted from blood. The CDR3 DNA is TGTGCCACTTCCGCTGGGTTCGGCTACGAGCAGTACTTC. Translation: CATSAGFGYEQYF.